Listed below are T cell receptor beta chains from one sample, sequenced in a study of blood T cell repertoires in COVID-19. Sequenced by immunoSEQ multiplex PCR; TCRdb stores in-frame clones only, minus some. This sample has about 130,000 clones, with about four fifths found just once. Sequencing was done on a sample of peripheral blood. All receptors derive from a woman over 75 with acute or convalescent COVID-19. Each CDR3 is given without its conserved first and last residue.

cdr3_length v_call cdr3_aa
12 TRBV19 ASTHRNTGDGYT
13 TRBV19 ASSREGGRSYEQY
16 TRBV2 ASRVGLAQTIITDTQY
13 TRBV19 ASSIAGGPKETQY
12 TRBV4-1 ASSQDFRVMEQY
12 TRBV6-5 ASSSDRGLSPLH
11 TRBV6-5 AIGQGITGELF
12 TRBV5-6 ASSQTDYTGELF
16 TRBV19 ASTFVGAAHRSGNTIY
11 TRBV4-1 ASSRASGNTIY
14 TRBV3-1/TRBV3-2 ASSQVPGGVGSPLH
12 TRBV7-2 ASSLAAAVYEQY
13 TRBV21-1 ASPMSGGPRYEQY
14 TRBV10-3 AISPDPGRGQETQY
13 TRBV6-2/TRBV6-3 ASSYPASGTDTQY
13 TRBV5-1 ASSWGLLAWGTQY